Following are 30 T cell receptor beta chains from one sample sequenced in a study of T cells in Graves' hyperthyroidism and ophthalmopathy (dated by TCRdb to about 2019). The library was obtained by multiplex PCR. Reads for this sample came from an Illumina HiSeq 2000. Amplification of TCR beta CDR3 regions was carried out from RNA transcripts. A first-round RT-PCR of the TCR CDR3 used the HTBI primer set with the Qiagen OneStep RT-PCR kit. TCRdb handled the public reads itself, with Q25 trimming in fastp and clone calling in MiXCR, and kept productive beta chains. A single entry per CDR3 protein holds the most common genes and DNA from its merged rows. Counted in this sample were approximately 350,000 distinct CDR3 sequences; around 15% of them appeared once. The ten largest clones take up about 21% of the sample. Sequenced input: blood. All receptors derive from a woman aged 60-75 years with Graves' ophthalmopathy.

This clonotype has at least ten counts. The rearrangement joins TRBV7-9 to TRBJ2-7, with D possibly being TRBD1 or TRBD2 (5 bases each). There are 18 residues in the CDR3. V was clipped by 1 base and J by 3 bases, with 22 bases between them. Germline V gives CDR1 SEHNR, CDR2 FQNEAQ (reference sequence). The chain's CDR3 is CASSLGFSRDVPHYEQYF. The CDR3 bases are TGTGCCAGCAGCTTAGGATTTTCTAGGGACGTCCCCCACTACGAGCAGTACTTC.

The sample holds a few counts of this clonotype. The chain combines TRBV18 with TRBJ2-1; TRBD2 matches at 12 bases. The length of the CDR3 is 16 residues. V lost 2 bases, J lost 3 bases, and 2 bases stayed unmatched. Germline-derived CDR1 and CDR2 are KGHSH and LQKENI. CDR3: CASSPWTSGNYNEQFF. The CDR3 bases are TGTGCCAGCTCACCATGGACTAGCGGGAACTACAATGAGCAGTTCTTC.

This clonotype came up a few times. The chain couples TRBV5-1 to TRBJ2-2, with a weak D call TRBD1 (6 bases). The CDR3 covers 19 residues. Per the germline V gene, CDR1 is SGHRS and CDR2 is YFSETQ. V was trimmed by 0 bases and J by 4 bases, leaving 22 bases between them. The CDR3, as DNA: TGCGCCAGCAGCTTGGAGAGCCCGGTGGGGACATTTGGCACCGGGGAGCTGTTTTTT. Translated, it gives CASSLESPVGTFGTGELFF. Full variable domain (rest looked up from reference TRBV5-1 and TRBJ2-2): KAGVTQTPRYLIKTRGQQVTLSCSPISGHRSVSWYQQTPGQGLQFLFEYFSETQRNKGNFPGRFSGRQFSNSRSEMNVSTLELGDSALYLCASSLESPVGTFGTGELFFGEGSRLTVL.

The chain carries TRBV5-1 and TRBJ2-7, with 7 bases fitting TRBD2. Trimming cost V 0 bases and J 4 bases; bases outside gene matches: 7. The CDR3 is 15 amino acids. Germline V lookup: CDR1 SGHRS, CDR2 YFSETQ. CDR3 DNA: TGCGCCAGCAGCTTGGGGTCCGGCGGGGGTTACGAGCAGTACTTC. It specifies CASSLGSGGGYEQYF.

At least ten counts were recorded for this clonotype. This chain connects TRBV11-2 to TRBJ2-2; 7 nucleotides agree with TRBD1. Germline values: CDR1 SGHAT, CDR2 FQNNGV. The CDR3 sequence is 17 residues long. Trimming took 3 bases from V and 3 from J; bases not matched to a gene: 10. The CDR3 coding sequence is TGTGCCAGCAGCTTCGACAGGGAGCTCGGAGACACCGGGGAGCTGTTTTTT. Translation gives CASSFDRELGDTGELFF.

The table lists this clonotype with many counts. The chain carries TRBV28 and TRBJ1-1; 8 bases line up with TRBD1. Per germline, CDR1 MDHEN and CDR2 SYDVKM. The CDR3 loop spans 15 amino acids. V dropped 5 bases and J dropped 0; count of bases not matched to a gene: 5. The CDR3 region has the DNA TGTGCCAGCAGTAAGACAGGGGCTATGAACACTGAAGCTTTCTTT. Encoded protein: CASSKTGAMNTEAFF.

This clonotype was picked up many times. The J gene is TRBJ2-7, the V gene TRBV5-1, with D tentatively TRBD1 (6 bases). This CDR3 has 13 residues. Germline V gene lookup returns CDR1 SGHRS and CDR2 YFSETQ. Trimming removed 3 bases from V and 5 bases from J, with 12 bases in between. The CDR3 protein is CASSSLQGDEQYF. For the CDR3, the DNA is TGCGCCAGCAGCTCATTACAGGGAGACGAGCAGTACTTC.

There are a few counts of this clonotype. Mismatch with germline at one junction end may stem from a read error. The chain links TRBV27 to TRBJ2-1, with D unresolved. This CDR3 has 14 residues. CDR1 and CDR2 (germline): MNHEY, SMNVEV (reference sequence). CDR3 DNA sequence: TGTGCCAGCAGTCGCCAGCTAAACTACAATGAGCAGTCCTTC. Amino acid sequence: CASSRQLNYNEQSF.

The V and J genes are TRBV6-1 and TRBJ1-3; D perhaps matches TRBD1 (6 bases). Germline assignment: CDR1 MNHNS and CDR2 SASEGT. The CDR3 covers 15 residues. V gave up 11 bases and J gave up 2 bases, with 19 bases separating them. CDR3 amino acids: CAGGRGDIAGNTIYF. The DNA of the CDR3 is TGTGCCGGGGGCAGGGGCGACATTGCTGGAAACACCATATATTTT.

Many counts were recorded for this clonotype. The chain uses TRBV29-1 and TRBJ2-1; D is possibly TRBD2 (6 bases). CDR3 length: 14 residues. Germline CDR1 is SQVTM and CDR2 is ANQGSEA. Trimming stripped 0 bases from V and 8 bases from J, with 14 bases between. The CDR3 loop is CSVEDWQGGDEQFF. The DNA for the CDR3 is TGCAGCGTTGAAGATTGGCAGGGAGGCGATGAGCAGTTCTTC.

A few counts support this clonotype. The V gene is TRBV4-2, the J gene TRBJ2-3; 13 bases align to TRBD2. The CDR3 length is 17 residues. V shed 0 bases and J 3 bases; nucleotides not matched to a gene: 3. Germline values: CDR1 LGHNA, CDR2 YNFKEQ. The DNA of the CDR3 is TGTGCCAGCAGCCAAGATTGGACTAGCGGGAGTACAGATACGCAGTATTTT. It translates to CASSQDWTSGSTDTQYF.

This clonotype has a handful of counts. The V gene is TRBV14, the J gene TRBJ2-1, with 7 bases fitting TRBD2. The CDR3 is 16 residues long. Trimming took 4 bases from V and 7 from J; bases not matched to a gene: 13. Germline CDR1 is SGHDN and CDR2 is FVKESK. The CDR3: CASSPLQSGIGNEQFF. Written as DNA, the CDR3 is TGTGCCAGCAGCCCCCTGCAGAGCGGGATAGGTAATGAGCAGTTCTTC.

Turning to this clonotype: This may arise from a read error, as a much more abundant clone is one base away. The chain is built from TRBV18 and TRBJ1-1; unclear D gene. V lost 5 bases and J lost 2, with 9 bases in between. This CDR3 region has 13 residues. CDR1 and CDR2 from the germline V gene are KGHSH and LQKENI. CDR3 nucleotide sequence: TGTGCCAGCTCAACTACACATAACACTGAAGCTTTCTTT. Protein product: CASSTTHNTEAFF.

This clonotype has at least ten counts. V and J are TRBV2 and TRBJ2-3; 7 bases align to TRBD2. This CDR3 comprises 13 residues. Germline CDR1 SNHLY, CDR2 FYNNEI. V lost 4 bases to trimming and J lost 6 bases; unmatched junction nucleotides: 4. For the CDR3, the DNA is TGTGCCAGCAGTGCCGGGACTATGGATACGCAGTATTTT. Translation: CASSAGTMDTQYF.

V gene TRBV6-1 combines with J gene TRBJ1-5, with TRBD1 identical over 7 bases. The V segment lost 5 bases and the J segment 2 bases; nucleotides outside the gene matches: 6. Germline V CDR1 and CDR2: MNHNS, SASEGT. The CDR3 covers 15 residues. The CDR3 nucleotides read TGTGCCAGCAGTAGACAGGGTAGGGGCAATCAGCCCCAGCATTTT. Protein sequence: CASSRQGRGNQPQHF.

This clonotype has a count of ten or more. This sequence joins TRBV28 and TRBJ2-7; maybe TRBD1 (6 bases). Germline assignment: CDR1 MDHEN and CDR2 SYDVKM. V shed 5 bases and J shed 4 bases, with 15 bases lying between them. CDR3 length: 14 residues. This CDR3 reads CASSPTGTTYEQYF. The CDR3 DNA reads TGTGCCAGCAGTCCCACAGGGACGACGTACGAGCAGTACTTC.

This clonotype was recorded many times. The V call is TRBV2, the J call TRBJ2-2, with 9 nucleotides matching TRBD2. The CDR3 has 16 residues. Germline-derived CDR1 and CDR2 are SNHLY and FYNNEI. V trimming: 6 bases; J trimming: 0 bases; junction bases outside the gene matches: 5. This CDR3 is CASSRGLATNTGELFF. The CDR3 nucleotides read TGTGCCAGCAGCCGCGGACTAGCGACGAACACCGGGGAGCTGTTTTTT.

The chain combines TRBV20-1 with TRBJ2-1, with D possibly called TRBD1 or TRBD2 (5 bases each). The V end lost 5 bases, the J end lost 4 bases, and 15 bases lay between the germline ends. The CDR3 length is 14 residues. Germline V gene data show CDR1 as DFQATT and CDR2 as SNEGSKA (reference sequence). The CDR3 here is CSALDSGTYNEQFF. As DNA, the CDR3 is TGCAGTGCTCTTGACAGCGGAACTTACAATGAGCAGTTCTTC.

This rearrangement joins TRBV27 to TRBJ1-5, with 7 positions matching TRBD1. Per germline, CDR1 MNHEY and CDR2 SMNVEV (reference sequence). CDR3 length equals 15 residues. The V and J ends lost 7 bases and 2 bases, in that order; junction bases with no gene match: 8. The CDR3 region has the DNA TGTGCCAGCATGTGGGACAGTCGAGGCAATCAGCCCCAGCATTTT. Its protein is CASMWDSRGNQPQHF.

The V call is TRBV18, the J call TRBJ2-7, with 10 bases lining up with TRBD2. The germline V gene has CDR1 KGHSH and CDR2 LQKENI. With 8 bases clipped from V and 0 bases from J, the junction kept 10 bases outside the gene matches. The CDR3 runs 16 residues. CDR3 sequence: CASSLQPSGSSYEQYF. Here the CDR3 DNA reads TGTGCCAGCAGTCTCCAACCTAGCGGGAGCTCCTACGAGCAGTACTTC.

This clonotype was counted between two and nine times. The chain combines TRBV28 with TRBJ2-1; 7 positions agree with TRBD1. Germline CDR1 MDHEN, CDR2 SYDVKM. V trimming: 5 bases; J trimming: 8 bases; junction bases outside the gene matches: 12. The CDR3 contains 15 residues. The CDR3 bases are TGTGCCAGCAGTCATCGACAGGGATACACCGATGAGCAGTTCTTC. Translating gives CASSHRQGYTDEQFF. Combining the CDR3 with reference TRBV28 and TRBJ2-1 gives the whole variable domain DVKVTQSSRYLVKRTGEKVFLECVQDMDHENMFWYRQDPGLGLRLIYFSYDVKMKEKGDIPEGYSVSREKKERFSLILESASTNQTSMYLCASSHRQGYTDEQFFGPGTRLTVL.

This clonotype occurred many times. The chain has TRBV11-2 and TRBJ2-7; the D gene is possibly TRBD1 (6 bases). The CDR3 extends over 15 amino acids. Germline assignment: CDR1 SGHAT and CDR2 FQNNGV. V dropped 5 bases and J dropped 3 bases, with 17 bases sitting between them. In nucleotides, the CDR3 is TGTGCCAGCAGCCCCGCCGGACAGAGGGACTACGAGCAGTACTTC. Translating gives CASSPAGQRDYEQYF.

This clonotype has at least ten counts. This chain joins TRBV20-1 and TRBJ2-7, with D possibly being TRBD2 (5 bases). CDR1 DFQATT and CDR2 SNEGSKA come from the germline V gene (reference sequence). V was pared by 5 bases and J by 0 bases, with 11 bases between. The CDR3 extends over 13 amino acids. In DNA form, the CDR3 reads TGCAGTGCTCAAGACTATCGCTCCTACGAGCAGTACTTC. This encodes CSAQDYRSYEQYF.

The rearrangement joins TRBV14 to TRBJ1-1; D perhaps matches TRBD1 (6 bases). Trimming left V 4 bases short and J 0 bases short, with 18 bases between. CDR3 length: 17 residues. Germline V gives CDR1 SGHDN, CDR2 FVKESK. This chain's CDR3 is CASSPAVAGVMNTEAFF. CDR3 nucleotide sequence: TGTGCCAGCAGCCCCGCCGTGGCAGGGGTTATGAACACTGAAGCTTTCTTT.

The genes are TRBV29-1 and TRBJ2-7; 11 positions match TRBD2. The CDR3 totals 12 residues. The germline CDR1 and CDR2 sequences are SQVTM and ANQGSEA. J lost 6 bases, V lost 6 bases, and 4 bases had no gene match. CDR3 loop: CSVAGTSGEQYF. The CDR3 nucleotides are TGCAGCGTCGCCGGGACTAGCGGCGAGCAGTACTTC.

This clonotype was counted at least ten times. The rearrangement joins TRBV7-9 to TRBJ2-7; 10 nucleotides line up with TRBD2. Germline CDR1 and CDR2: SEHNR and FQNEAQ (reference sequence). The trim removed 3 bases at V and 2 bases at J, leaving 7 bases unmatched. This CDR3 has 16 residues. CDR3 protein: CASSFVPSGSTYEQYF. DNA for the CDR3: TGTGCCAGCAGCTTTGTACCTAGCGGGAGCACCTACGAGCAGTACTTC.

Of note for this clonotype: A much larger clonotype is one base distant, so this may be a read error. The genes are TRBV6-2 or TRBV6-3 and TRBJ2-5; 9 positions agree with TRBD2. This CDR3 comprises 16 residues. Trimming at V came to 3 bases and at J to 7 bases, leaving 12 bases not matched to a gene. Germline assignment: CDR1 MNHEY and CDR2 SVGEGT. CDR3 in amino acids: CASSYSMGTSWATQYF. In DNA form, the CDR3 reads TGTGCCAGCAGTTATTCGATGGGGACTAGCTGGGCGACCCAGTACTTC.

In this sample, this clonotype turned up many times. The chain employs TRBV2 and TRBJ2-1; D remains unclear. The CDR3 covers 14 residues. V dropped 5 bases and J dropped 0 bases, with 8 bases sitting between them. Per germline, CDR1 SNHLY and CDR2 FYNNEI. CDR3 region: CASSPRGSYNEQFF. As DNA, the CDR3 is TGTGCCAGCAGTCCCCGCGGCTCCTACAATGAGCAGTTCTTC.

The chain couples TRBV19 to TRBJ1-5, with D perhaps TRBD1 (6 bases). V was cut by 6 bases and J by 9 bases, with 12 bases left in between. The CDR3 is 12 residues long. Germline loops: CDR1 LNHDA, CDR2 SQIVND (reference sequence). As DNA, the CDR3 is TGTGCCAGTAGGAGGGGGAATATGCCCCAGCATTTT. Residues: CASRRGNMPQHF.

The CDR3 sequence is CASSPTVGTQYF. In DNA form, the CDR3 reads TGTGCCAGCAGCCCGACGGTTGGTACGCAGTATTTT. V and J are TRBV5-4 and TRBJ2-3; D call uncertain. The germline V and J ends were trimmed by 4 bases and 8 bases, with 11 bases remaining between them. This CDR3 comprises 12 residues. Germline CDR1 is SGHNT and CDR2 is YYREEE (reference sequence).